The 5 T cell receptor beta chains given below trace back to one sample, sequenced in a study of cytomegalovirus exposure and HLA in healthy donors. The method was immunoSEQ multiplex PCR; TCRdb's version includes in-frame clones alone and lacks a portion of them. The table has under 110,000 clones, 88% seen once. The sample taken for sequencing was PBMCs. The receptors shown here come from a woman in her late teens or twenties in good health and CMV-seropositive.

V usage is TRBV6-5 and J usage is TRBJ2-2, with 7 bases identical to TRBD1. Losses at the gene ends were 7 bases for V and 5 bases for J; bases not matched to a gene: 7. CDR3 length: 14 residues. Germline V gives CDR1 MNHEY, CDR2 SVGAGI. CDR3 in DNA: TGTGCCAGCAAAGGGGGCACGCGGACCGGGGAGCTGTTTTTT. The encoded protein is CASKGGTRTGELFF.

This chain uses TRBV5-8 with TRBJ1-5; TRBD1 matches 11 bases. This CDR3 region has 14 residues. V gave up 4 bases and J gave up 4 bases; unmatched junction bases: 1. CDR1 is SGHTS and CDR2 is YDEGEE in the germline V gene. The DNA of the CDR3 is TGTGCCAGCAGCAGGGACAGGGGGAATCAGCCCCAGCATTTT. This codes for CASSRDRGNQPQHF.

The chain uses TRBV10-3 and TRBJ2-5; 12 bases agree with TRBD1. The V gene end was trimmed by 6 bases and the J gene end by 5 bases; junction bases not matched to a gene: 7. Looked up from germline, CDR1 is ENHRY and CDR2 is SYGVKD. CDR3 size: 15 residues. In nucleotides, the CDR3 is TGTGCCATCAGCGCCGGGACAGGGGGCGCTGAGACCCAGTACTTC. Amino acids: CAISAGTGGAETQYF.

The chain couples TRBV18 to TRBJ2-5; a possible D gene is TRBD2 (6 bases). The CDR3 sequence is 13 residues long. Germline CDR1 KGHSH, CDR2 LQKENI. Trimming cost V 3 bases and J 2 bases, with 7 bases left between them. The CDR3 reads CASSPGGQETQYF. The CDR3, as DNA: TGTGCCAGCTCACCCGGGGGTCAAGAGACCCAGTACTTC. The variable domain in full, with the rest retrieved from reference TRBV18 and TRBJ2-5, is NAGVMQNPRHLVRRRGQEARLRCSPMKGHSHVYWYRQLPEEGLKFMVYLQKENIIDESGMPKERFSAEFPKEGPSILRIQQVVRGDSAAYFCASSPGGQETQYFGPGTRLLVL.

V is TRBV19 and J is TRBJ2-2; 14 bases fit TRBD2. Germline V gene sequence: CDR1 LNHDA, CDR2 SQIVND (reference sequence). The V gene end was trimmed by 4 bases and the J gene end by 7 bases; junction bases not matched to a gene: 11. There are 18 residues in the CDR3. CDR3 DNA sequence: TGTGCCAGTAGTACCTCACCGGGACTAGCGGGAGAGGGCGGGGAGCTGTTTTTT. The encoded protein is CASSTSPGLAGEGGELFF.